The clone carrying this TCR beta chain appeared once. These data belong to a study of blood T cell repertoires in COVID-19. Overall study: Samples of COVID-19 (acute and convalescent) were obtained from the United States, Italy and Spain. Nucleic acid was either cDNA or gDNA, and it came from T cells, B-cell-depleted T cells, or PBMCs.

Clones were sequenced by immunoSEQ multiplex PCR, and TCRdb holds only the in-frame ones, with some missing. This table holds 130,000 to 150,000 clones, 87% found once. CDR1 and CDR2 from the germline V gene are MNHEY and SVGAGI. Trimming removed 2 bases at V and 4 bases at J, with 12 bases between. CDR3 length equals 14 residues. Material for sequencing was peripheral blood. The sequence came from a woman in her fifties or sixties with active or convalescent COVID-19. This chain joins TRBV6-5 and TRBJ2-7; D possibly corresponds to TRBD1 (5 bases). The CDR3 loop is CASSYGQGGYEQYF. In DNA, the CDR3 is TGTGCCAGCAGTTACGGGCAGGGTGGGTACGAGCAGTACTTC.